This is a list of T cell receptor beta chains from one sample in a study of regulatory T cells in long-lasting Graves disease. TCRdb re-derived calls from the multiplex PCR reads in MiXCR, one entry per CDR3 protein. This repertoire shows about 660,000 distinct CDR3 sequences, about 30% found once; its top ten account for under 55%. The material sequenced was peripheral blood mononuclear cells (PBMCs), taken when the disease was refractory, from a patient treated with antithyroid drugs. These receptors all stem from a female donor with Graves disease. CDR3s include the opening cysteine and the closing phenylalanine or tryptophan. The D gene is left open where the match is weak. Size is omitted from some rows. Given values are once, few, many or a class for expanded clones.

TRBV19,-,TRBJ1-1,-,CASSIAAVGNTEAFF,TGTGCCAGTAGTATCGCGGCAGTGGGGAACACTGAAGCTTTCTTT
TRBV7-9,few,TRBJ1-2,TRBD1,CASSRTGNSGYTF,TGTGCCAGCAGCCGGACAGGGAATAGCGGCTACACCTTC
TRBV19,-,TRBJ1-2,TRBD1,CASSSAGDSSSYGYTF,TGTGCCAGTAGTTCAGCCGGGGACAGTTCTTCCTATGGCTACACCTTC
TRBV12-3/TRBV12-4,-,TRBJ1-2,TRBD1,CASSPRGVYGHTF,TGCGCCAGCAGCCCCAGGGGGGTGTACGGCCACACCTTC
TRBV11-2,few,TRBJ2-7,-,CASSLPTNEQYF,TGTGCCAGCAGCTTACCAACCAACGAGCAGTACTTC
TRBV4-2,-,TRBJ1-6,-,CASSEIRSYNSPLHF,TGTGCCAGCAGTGAGATACGCTCCTATAATTCACCCCTCCACTTT
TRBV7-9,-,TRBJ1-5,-,CASSATNSNQPQHF,TGTGCCAGCAGCGCAACCAATAGCAATCAGCCCCAGCATTTT
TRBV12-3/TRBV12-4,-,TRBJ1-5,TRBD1,CASTYTGTGDQPQHF,TGTGCCAGCACCTACACCGGGACAGGGGATCAGCCCCAGCATTTT
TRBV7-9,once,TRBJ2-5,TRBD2,CASSLGTSGIEETQYF,TGTGCCAGCAGCTTGGGGACTAGCGGGATAGAGGAGACCCAGTACTTC
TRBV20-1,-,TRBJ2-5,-,CSASPLSGVVETQYF,TGCAGTGCTAGCCCCTTGTCAGGGGTTGTCGAGACCCAGTACTTC
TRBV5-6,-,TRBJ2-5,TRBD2,CASSLDAGGPRETQYF,TGTGCCAGCAGCTTGGATGCGGGAGGGCCAAGAGAGACCCAGTACTTC
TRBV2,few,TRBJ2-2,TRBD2,CASSDGTSTTGELFF,TGTGCCAGCAGTGACGGGACTAGCACCACCGGGGAGCTGTTTTTT
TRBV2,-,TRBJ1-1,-,CASAGWRNTEAFF,TGTGCCAGCGCGGGGTGGAGGAACACTGAAGCTTTCTTT
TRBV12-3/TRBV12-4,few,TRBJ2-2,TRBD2,CASSLAGCLAGGDGVMAGELFF,TGTGCCAGCAGTTTAGCGGGTTGTCTAGCGGGAGGGGATGGCGTGATGGCCGGGGAGCTGTTTTTT
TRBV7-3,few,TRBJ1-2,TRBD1,CASSSGGTGIVF,TGTGCCAGCAGCTCAGGGGGTACAGGGATCGTCTTC